This passage covers 12 T cell receptor beta chains from one sample sequenced in a study of low-dose radiotherapy and immunotherapy resistance in tumors. TRAV- and TRBV-specific primers were used for first-strand cDNA, which covered alpha and beta chains. An approximately 19-cycle PCR with a constant-region primer and V-primer adapter amplified TCRs. TCRdb itself ran the reads through MiXCR, one entry per CDR3 protein. The sample carries over 9,000 distinct CDR3 sequences, 35% to 50% recorded once. These receptor sequences come from a human donor with advanced metastatic prostate, ovarian, gallbladder or colorectal cancer (not recorded which). This table probably holds off-target reads from a library built for another chain.

This clonotype was picked up a small number of times. The chain is built from TRBV4-3 and TRBJ2-1; possible D gene TRBD2, 6 bases. V was pared by 5 bases and J by 5 bases, with 16 bases between. This CDR3 region has 15 residues. Germline CDR1 LGHNA, CDR2 YSLEER. In nucleotides, the CDR3 is TGCGCCAGCAGCAGATACGGGAGTTTGGACAATGAGCAGTTCTTC. Amino acid sequence: CASSRYGSLDNEQFF.

The rearrangement joins TRBV7-3 to TRBJ2-1; no firm D call. Germline CDR1 is SGHTA and CDR2 is FQGTGA. Trimming removed 4 bases from V and 0 bases from J, with 7 bases in between. This CDR3 is 14 amino acids long. Written as DNA, the CDR3 is TGTGCCAGCAGCTCAATGGGCTCCTACAATGAGCAGTTCTTC. Translation: CASSSMGSYNEQFF. The entire variable domain, with the rest obtained from reference TRBV7-3 and TRBJ2-1, is as follows: GAGVSQTPSNKVTEKGKYVELRCDPISGHTALYWYRQSLGQGPEFLIYFQGTGAADDSGLPNDRFFAVRPEGSVSTLKIQRTERGDSAVYLCASSSMGSYNEQFFGPGTRLTVL.

This clonotype was counted between two and nine times. The chain has TRBV10-3 and TRBJ2-3; D is ambiguous. Looked up from germline, CDR1 is ENHRY and CDR2 is SYGVKD. Trimming took off 2 bases at V and 2 bases at J, with 23 bases between the two ends. This CDR3 is built from 19 residues. The CDR3 loop is CAISEVGRFNLRLTDTQYF. CDR3 nucleotides: TGTGCCATCAGTGAGGTAGGACGGTTTAATCTCCGGCTCACAGATACGCAGTATTTT.

The gene calls are TRBV28 and TRBJ2-4; 7 nucleotides align to TRBD2. V lost 2 bases to trimming and J lost 8 bases; unmatched junction nucleotides: 9. From germline, CDR1 is MDHEN and CDR2 SYDVKM. CDR3 size: 15 residues. The CDR3 bases are TGTGCCAGCAGTTTAGCCGTGGGAGGGAGGGACATTCAGTACTTC. The encoded protein is CASSLAVGGRDIQYF.

Sample share makes this clonotype medium-sized (0.01 to 0.1%). The gene calls are TRBV5-1 and TRBJ2-1, with 7 nucleotides matching TRBD2. CDR1 and CDR2 (germline): SGHRS, YFSETQ. The J segment lost 1 base and the V segment lost 4 bases, leaving 11 bases of the junction unmatched. This CDR3 is built from 17 residues. Here the CDR3 DNA reads TGCGCCAGCAGCGGCGCAACTAGCGCGGGATCCTACAATGAGCAGTTCTTC. It yields the protein CASSGATSAGSYNEQFF.

The genes are TRBV12-3 or TRBV12-4 and TRBJ2-5; 10 bases match TRBD1. The CDR3 is 15 residues long. V was pared by 5 bases and J by 5 bases, with 8 bases of the junction left unmatched. DNA of the CDR3: TGTGCCAGCAGTCCCTCGACAGGGGGCGTGGAGACCCAGTACTTC. It translates to CASSPSTGGVETQYF.

This clonotype has only a few counts. The chain combines TRBV7-2 with TRBJ2-2, with D hard to call. CDR3 length equals 13 residues. Germline CDR1 reads SGHTA; CDR2 reads FQGNSA. V lost 5 bases and J lost 8, with 12 bases in between. The CDR3 DNA reads as TGTGCCAGCAGCACCCTTTCCCAGGGGGAGCTGTTTTTT. This encodes CASSTLSQGELFF.

The chain has TRBV2 and TRBJ1-1, with a weak D call TRBD1 (5 bases). Germline loops: CDR1 SNHLY, CDR2 FYNNEI. This CDR3 comprises 13 residues. Deletions cut 9 bases from V and 1 base from J, with 12 bases between. DNA for the CDR3: TGTGCCAGTCGACAGTATAAGAACACTGAAGCTTTCTTT. Amino acids: CASRQYKNTEAFF.

The chain couples TRBV5-4 to TRBJ1-2, with a weak D call TRBD1 (5 bases). Trimming pared 4 bases from V and 1 base from J, leaving 11 bases between. This CDR3 is 14 amino acids long. Germline values: CDR1 SGHNT, CDR2 YYREEE (reference sequence). CDR3 DNA: TGTGCCAGCAGCGTAATACAGGATAACTATGGCTACACCTTC. Protein sequence: CASSVIQDNYGYTF.

This clonotype was counted only a few times. The rearrangement joins TRBV19 to TRBJ2-1, with TRBD1 matching over 8 bases. This CDR3 is 15 amino acids long. With V trimmed by 5 bases and J by 6 bases, 9 bases remained unmatched. In germline, CDR1 is LNHDA, CDR2 SQIVND (reference sequence). The CDR3 region has the DNA TGTGCCAGTAGTGGAACAGGGGGATATGGCAATGAGCAGTTCTTC. It codes for CASSGTGGYGNEQFF.

The rearrangement uses TRBV10-3 and TRBJ2-1; TRBD2 is a possible D gene (5 bases). With 2 bases removed from V and 8 bases from J, the gap between germline ends came to 10 bases. The length of the CDR3 is 13 residues. The germline V gene encodes CDR1 ENHRY and CDR2 SYGVKD. As DNA, the CDR3 is TGTGCCATCAGTGAGGGGGAGTTGGATGAGCAGTTCTTC. Protein: CAISEGELDEQFF.

The table lists this clonotype with a few counts. This chain joins TRBV4-1 and TRBJ2-3; D is undetermined. Looked up from germline, CDR1 is MGHRA and CDR2 is YSYEKL. CDR3 length: 14 amino acids. Between the trimmed V and J ends, which lost 1 base and 4 bases, there was a span of 9 bases. The DNA of the CDR3 is TGCGCCAGCAGCCAAGGGCCTGTCGCAGATACGCAGTATTTT. Amino acid sequence: CASSQGPVADTQYF.